This T cell receptor (beta chain) was identified in a study of spatial heterogeneity in lung cancer. A single record per CDR3 protein comes from TCRdb applying MiXCR to the 5' RACE reads. The repertoire holds about 3,500 distinct CDR3 sequences, with around 5.1% as singletons. Study-wide findings and caveats: Tumor mutation counts were tracked by expanded intratumoral alpha and beta TCR counts.

Trimming cost V 5 bases and J 2 bases; bases outside gene matches: 2. This CDR3 has 13 amino acids. CDR1 and CDR2 (germline): LNHDA, SQIVND (reference sequence). This clonotype counts as medium-sized. Its antigen is not identified. Specified time point: sample taken at primary tumor resection. No cell sorting; template was whole RNA from tumor, lung tissue or PBMC. The sample in question was lung tumor tissue, obtained at surgery. The sequence was collected from a female donor with early-stage non-small cell lung cancer. The chain links TRBV19 to TRBJ1-2, with 7 bases fitting TRBD1. DNA for the CDR3: TGTGCCAGTAGTTGGGACAGCAACTATGGCTACACCTTC. The encoded protein is CASSWDSNYGYTF.